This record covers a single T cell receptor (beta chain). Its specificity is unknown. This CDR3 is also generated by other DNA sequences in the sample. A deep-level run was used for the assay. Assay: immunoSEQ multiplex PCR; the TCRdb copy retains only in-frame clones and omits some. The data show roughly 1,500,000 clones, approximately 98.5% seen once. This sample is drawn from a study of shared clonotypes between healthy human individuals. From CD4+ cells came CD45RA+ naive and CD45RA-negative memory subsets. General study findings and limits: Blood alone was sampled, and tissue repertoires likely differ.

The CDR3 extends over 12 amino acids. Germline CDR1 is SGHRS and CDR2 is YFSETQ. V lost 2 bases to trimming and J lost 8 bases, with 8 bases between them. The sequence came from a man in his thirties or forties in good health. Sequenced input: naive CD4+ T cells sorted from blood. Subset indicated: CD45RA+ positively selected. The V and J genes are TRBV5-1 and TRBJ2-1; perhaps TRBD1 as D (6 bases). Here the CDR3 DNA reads TGCGCCAGCAGCTTTTCAGGGGATGAGCAGTTCTTC. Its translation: CASSFSGDEQFF.